The 17 T cell receptor beta chains reported below all come from one sample, sequenced in a study of neoadjuvant anti-PD-1 for oral cavity cancer. The table came from immunoSEQ multiplex PCR; TCRdb's copy has only in-frame clones and leaves some out. The sample carries about 16,000 clones, more than 70% recorded once. Sequenced material: PBMCs, taken before nivolumab (anti-PD-1) treatment. These receptors were taken from a person aged 35-79 years with oral cavity squamous cell carcinoma.

The chain recombines TRBV9 with TRBJ1-1; D not certain. V lost 3 bases and J lost 5, with 14 bases in between. The germline gives CDR1 SGDLS, CDR2 YYNGEE. The CDR3 covers 14 residues. The DNA of the CDR3 is TGTGCCAGCAGCGCTATAGGACGGAGGACTGAAGCTTTCTTT. As protein: CASSAIGRRTEAFF.

This chain connects TRBV11-2 to TRBJ2-5; D tentatively reads TRBD1 or TRBD2 (6 bases each). CDR3 length: 12 residues. Trimming shortened V by 6 bases and J by 5 bases, and 10 bases separated the two germline ends. The V gene's germline CDR1 is SGHAT and CDR2 FQNNGV. CDR3 in DNA: TGTGCCAGCAGTCCGGGGGCGGAGACCCAGTACTTC. It translates to CASSPGAETQYF. Using reference TRBV11-2 and TRBJ2-5 for the parts outside the CDR3, the full variable domain is EAGVAQSPRYKIIEKRQSVAFWCNPISGHATLYWYQQILGQGPKLLIQFQNNGVVDDSQLPKDRFSAERLKGVDSTLKIQPAKLEDSAVYLCASSPGAETQYFGPGTRLLVL.

The chain links TRBV4-1 to TRBJ1-1, with D possibly being TRBD1 (6 bases). Germline V CDR1 and CDR2: MGHRA, YSYEKL. Between the trimmed V and J ends, which lost 8 bases and 5 bases, there was a span of 9 bases. This CDR3 has 11 amino acids. The CDR3 DNA is TGCGCCAGCGGAAGGGGGACTGAAGCTTTCTTT. Translating it yields CASGRGTEAFF.

The CDR3 sequence is CASSGLAGGPGSYNEQFF. The CDR3, as DNA: TGCGCCAGCAGCGGACTAGCGGGAGGGCCCGGCTCCTACAATGAGCAGTTCTTC. The gene calls are TRBV4-1 and TRBJ2-1, with TRBD2 matching over 15 bases. Germline V gives CDR1 MGHRA, CDR2 YSYEKL. CDR3 length: 18 amino acids. Losses at the gene ends were 5 bases for V and 0 bases for J; bases not matched to a gene: 5.

This clone was seen only once. The chain couples TRBV5-4 to TRBJ2-1, with D perhaps TRBD2 (5 bases). The V and J ends lost 2 bases and 1 base respectively, with 7 bases between them. Germline V gene lookup returns CDR1 SGHNT and CDR2 YYREEE (reference sequence). The CDR3 is made up of 14 amino acids. CDR3 bases: TGTGCCAGCAGCTTAAGCGGATCCTACAATGAGCAGTTCTTC. This encodes CASSLSGSYNEQFF.

The chain is built from TRBV6-6 and TRBJ2-2, with D possibly TRBD1 on 5 matching bases. The germline V gene has CDR1 MNHNY and CDR2 SVGAGI (reference sequence). The CDR3 runs to 16 residues. V was trimmed by 6 bases and J by 0 bases, leaving 14 bases between them. CDR3 sequence (DNA): TGTGCCAGCAGGAGCCGACAGATTACGAACACCGGGGAGCTGTTTTTT. Amino acid sequence: CASRSRQITNTGELFF.

This clone turned up a few times. The chain is built from TRBV10-1 and TRBJ2-7, with D perhaps TRBD1 (5 bases). V lost 7 bases to trimming and J lost 7 bases, with 17 bases between them. The CDR3 runs 13 residues. The germline V gene encodes CDR1 WNHNN and CDR2 SYGVQD (reference sequence). The CDR3 is CASNDRPLEEQYF. DNA for the CDR3: TGCGCCAGCAACGACAGACCCCTTGAAGAGCAGTACTTC.

The chain recombines TRBV28 with TRBJ1-2, with 7 positions matching TRBD1. The CDR3 runs 13 residues. J gave up 8 bases and V 4 bases, and 7 bases lay outside the gene matches. Germline assignment: CDR1 MDHEN and CDR2 SYDVKM. CDR3 sequence (DNA): TGTGCCAGCAGTTCCGGACAGGCGTGGGGCTACACCTTC. Its translation is CASSSGQAWGYTF.

The CDR3 is CASRRESNQPQHF. The CDR3 DNA sequence: TGTGCCAGCAGGAGGGAGAGCAATCAGCCCCAGCATTTT. This rearrangement joins TRBV2 to TRBJ1-5, with unresolved D. CDR3 length: 13 residues. Germline V gene lookup returns CDR1 SNHLY and CDR2 FYNNEI. V lost 6 bases and J lost 1, with 7 bases in between.

In its sample, this clone was seen a few times. The chain has TRBV2 and TRBJ2-2, with 8 bases lining up with TRBD2. CDR1 is SNHLY and CDR2 is FYNNEI in the germline V gene. Germline trimming cut 6 bases from V and 5 bases from J; bases unmatched to any gene: 8. The CDR3 consists of 15 residues. CDR3 in DNA: TGTGCCAGCAGCGAGACCGGGACTAGGACCGGGGAGCTGTTTTTT. This gives the protein CASSETGTRTGELFF.

This chain connects TRBV2 to TRBJ2-3; TRBD2 matches 9 bases. CDR3 length: 15 amino acids. The V and J ends lost 5 bases and 7 bases, in that order; junction bases with no gene match: 10. CDR1 and CDR2 (germline): SNHLY, FYNNEI. This chain's CDR3 is CASSPLAGGRNTQYF. Here the CDR3 DNA reads TGTGCCAGCAGTCCTCTCGCGGGGGGGCGGAATACGCAGTATTTT.

This clone was seen a handful of times. In DNA form, the CDR3 reads TGTGCCAGCAGTGACAGGACCGAGAGTTCACCCCTCCACTTT. This gives the protein CASSDRTESSPLHF. The genes are TRBV6-5 and TRBJ1-6, with D possibly being TRBD1 (6 bases). In germline, CDR1 is MNHEY, CDR2 SVGAGI. The length of the CDR3 is 14 residues. Trimming removed 5 bases from V and 9 bases from J, with 14 bases in between.

The chain has TRBV6-5 and TRBJ2-7; D gene uncertain. CDR1 MNHEY and CDR2 SVGAGI come from the germline V gene. V lost 4 bases to trimming and J lost 0 bases, with 13 bases between them. This CDR3 is built from 15 residues. In DNA, the CDR3 is TGTGCCAGCAGTTTGTTGGATTCCGGCTCCTACGAGCAGTACTTC. Translation gives CASSLLDSGSYEQYF.

This rearrangement joins TRBV7-9 to TRBJ2-5; no clear D gene. V was trimmed by 1 base and J by 5 bases, leaving 11 bases between them. Germline CDR1 reads SEHNR; CDR2 reads FQNEAQ (reference sequence). The CDR3 covers 14 residues. The DNA of the CDR3 is TGTGCCAGCAGCTTAGGGCGACTTAAGGAGACCCAGTACTTC. Its translation: CASSLGRLKETQYF. The full variable domain, with the rest looked up from reference TRBV7-9 and TRBJ2-5, is DTGVSQNPRHKITKRGQNVTFRCDPISEHNRLYWYRQTLGQGPEFLTYFQNEAQLEKSRLLSDRFSAERPKGSFSTLEIQRTEQGDSAMYLCASSLGRLKETQYFGPGTRLLVL.

CDR3 region: CASSLANARLNTEAFF. The CDR3 region has the DNA TGTGCCAGCAGCTTAGCGAACGCGCGACTGAACACTGAAGCTTTCTTT. This sequence joins TRBV7-6 and TRBJ1-1; D ambiguous. Trimming took off 0 bases at V and 0 bases at J, with 11 bases between the two ends. The CDR3 consists of 16 residues. Germline CDR1 is SGHVS and CDR2 is FNYEAQ.

The sample holds a few counts of this clone. The chain couples TRBV28 to TRBJ1-5; a possible D gene is TRBD1 (6 bases). Trimming left V 3 bases short and J 4 bases short, with 19 bases between. The CDR3 loop spans 17 amino acids. The germline V gene encodes CDR1 MDHEN and CDR2 SYDVKM. CDR3 sequence (DNA): TGTGCCAGCAGTTTTCTACGTGTCGGACAGCCGAATCAGCCCCAGCATTTT. Amino acid sequence: CASSFLRVGQPNQPQHF.

The rearrangement uses TRBV7-9 and TRBJ1-4; a possible D gene is TRBD1 (5 bases). Germline CDR1 is SEHNR and CDR2 is FQNEAQ (reference sequence). Between the trimmed V and J ends, which lost 1 base and 0 bases, there was a span of 15 bases. CDR3 length: 18 amino acids. Here the CDR3 DNA reads TGTGCCAGCAGCTTAGTGGTCCAGGGCATTGCAACTAATGAAAAACTGTTTTTT. The encoded protein is CASSLVVQGIATNEKLFF. Looking up the rest from reference TRBV7-9 and TRBJ1-4 gives the full variable domain: DTGVSQNPRHKITKRGQNVTFRCDPISEHNRLYWYRQTLGQGPEFLTYFQNEAQLEKSRLLSDRFSAERPKGSFSTLEIQRTEQGDSAMYLCASSLVVQGIATNEKLFFGSGTQLSVL.